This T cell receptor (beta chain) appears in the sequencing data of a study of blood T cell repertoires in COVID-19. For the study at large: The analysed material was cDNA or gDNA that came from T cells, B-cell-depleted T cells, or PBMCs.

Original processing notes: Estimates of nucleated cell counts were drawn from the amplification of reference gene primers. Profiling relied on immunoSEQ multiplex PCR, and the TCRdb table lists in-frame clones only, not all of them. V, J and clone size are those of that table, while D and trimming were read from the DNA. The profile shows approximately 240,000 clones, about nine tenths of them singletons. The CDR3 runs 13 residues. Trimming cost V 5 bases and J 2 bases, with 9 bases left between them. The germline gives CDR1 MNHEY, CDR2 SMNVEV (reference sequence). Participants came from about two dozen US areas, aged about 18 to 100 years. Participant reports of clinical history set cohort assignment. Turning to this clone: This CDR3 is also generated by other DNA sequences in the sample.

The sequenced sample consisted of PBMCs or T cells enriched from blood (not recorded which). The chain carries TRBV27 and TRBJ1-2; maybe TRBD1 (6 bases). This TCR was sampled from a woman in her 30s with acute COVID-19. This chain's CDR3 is CASSLQGNYGYTF. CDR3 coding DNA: TGTGCCAGCAGTCTACAGGGAAACTATGGCTACACCTTC.